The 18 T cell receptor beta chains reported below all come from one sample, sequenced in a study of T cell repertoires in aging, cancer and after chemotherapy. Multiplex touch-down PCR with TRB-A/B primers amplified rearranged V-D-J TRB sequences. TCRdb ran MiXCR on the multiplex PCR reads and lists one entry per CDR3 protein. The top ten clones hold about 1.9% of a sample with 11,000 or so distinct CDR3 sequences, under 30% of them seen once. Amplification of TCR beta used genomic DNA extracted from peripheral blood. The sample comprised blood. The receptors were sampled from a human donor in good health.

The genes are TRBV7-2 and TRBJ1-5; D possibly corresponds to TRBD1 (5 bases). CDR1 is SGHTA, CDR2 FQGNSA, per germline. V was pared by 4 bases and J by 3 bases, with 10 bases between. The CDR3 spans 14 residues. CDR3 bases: TGTGCCAGCAGCTCGGGACCATACAATCAGCCCCAGCATTTT. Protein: CASSSGPYNQPQHF.

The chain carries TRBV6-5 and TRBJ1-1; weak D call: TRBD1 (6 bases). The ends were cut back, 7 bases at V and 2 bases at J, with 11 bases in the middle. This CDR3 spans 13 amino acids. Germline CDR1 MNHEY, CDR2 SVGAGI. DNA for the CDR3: TGTGCCAGCACTACGGGGGCAAACACTGAAGCTTTCTTT. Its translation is CASTTGANTEAFF.

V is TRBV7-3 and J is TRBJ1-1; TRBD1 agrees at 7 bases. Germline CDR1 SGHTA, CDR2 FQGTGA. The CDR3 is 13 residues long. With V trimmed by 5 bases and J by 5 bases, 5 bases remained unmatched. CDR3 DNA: TGTGCCAGCAGCCACAGGGGAAGAACTGAAGCTTTCTTT. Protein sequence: CASSHRGRTEAFF. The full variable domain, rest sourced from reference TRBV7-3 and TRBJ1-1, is GAGVSQTPSNKVTEKGKYVELRCDPISGHTALYWYRQSLGQGPEFLIYFQGTGAADDSGLPNDRFFAVRPEGSVSTLKIQRTERGDSAVYLCASSHRGRTEAFFGQGTRLTVV.

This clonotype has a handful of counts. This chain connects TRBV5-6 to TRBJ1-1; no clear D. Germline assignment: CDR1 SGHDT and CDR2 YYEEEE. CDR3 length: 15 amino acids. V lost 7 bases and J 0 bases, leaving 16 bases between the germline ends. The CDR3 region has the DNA TGTGCCAGCGGAAGTGCAAGCTGGTTGAACACTGAAGCTTTCTTT. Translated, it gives CASGSASWLNTEAFF.

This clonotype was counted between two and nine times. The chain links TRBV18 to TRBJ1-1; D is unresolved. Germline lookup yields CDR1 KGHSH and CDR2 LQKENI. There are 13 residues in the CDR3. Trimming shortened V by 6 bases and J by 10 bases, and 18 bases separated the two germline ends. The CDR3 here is CASSPAGIQRAFF. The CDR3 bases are TGTGCCAGCTCCCCAGCGGGGATACAACGAGCTTTCTTT.

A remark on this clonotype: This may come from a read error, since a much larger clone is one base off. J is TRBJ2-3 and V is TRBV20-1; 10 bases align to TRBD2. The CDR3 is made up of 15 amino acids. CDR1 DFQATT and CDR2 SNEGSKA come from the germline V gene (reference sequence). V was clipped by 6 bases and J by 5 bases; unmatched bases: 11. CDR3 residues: CSARPPSGGKDTQYF. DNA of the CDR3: TGCAGTGCGCGTCCCCCTAGCGGGGGTAAAGATACGCAGTATTTT.

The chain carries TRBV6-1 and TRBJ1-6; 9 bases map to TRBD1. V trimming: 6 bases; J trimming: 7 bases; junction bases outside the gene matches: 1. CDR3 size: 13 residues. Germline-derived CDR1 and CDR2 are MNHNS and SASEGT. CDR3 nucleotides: TGTGCCAGCAGGACAGGGGGGAATTCACCCCTCCACTTT. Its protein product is CASRTGGNSPLHF.

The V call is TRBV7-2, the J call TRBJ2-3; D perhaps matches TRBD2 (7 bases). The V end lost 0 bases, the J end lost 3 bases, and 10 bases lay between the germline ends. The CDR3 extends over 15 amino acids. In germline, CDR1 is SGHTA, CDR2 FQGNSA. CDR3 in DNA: TGTGCCAGCAGCTTAGCGGGGGGGGCGACAGATACGCAGTATTTT. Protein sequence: CASSLAGGATDTQYF.

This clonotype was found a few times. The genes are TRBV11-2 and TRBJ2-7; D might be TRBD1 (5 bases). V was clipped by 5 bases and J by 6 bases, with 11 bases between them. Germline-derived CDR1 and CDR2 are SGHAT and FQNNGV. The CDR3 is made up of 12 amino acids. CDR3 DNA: TGTGCCAGCAGCCAAGGGGTGGGCGAGCAGTACTTC. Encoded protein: CASSQGVGEQYF.

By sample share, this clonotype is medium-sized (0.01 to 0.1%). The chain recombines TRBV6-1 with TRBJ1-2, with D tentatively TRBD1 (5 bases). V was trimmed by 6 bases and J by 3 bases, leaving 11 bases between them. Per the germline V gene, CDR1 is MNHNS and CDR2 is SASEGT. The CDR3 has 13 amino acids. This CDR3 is CASRVGGHYGYTF. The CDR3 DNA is TGTGCCAGCAGGGTGGGGGGACACTATGGCTACACCTTC.

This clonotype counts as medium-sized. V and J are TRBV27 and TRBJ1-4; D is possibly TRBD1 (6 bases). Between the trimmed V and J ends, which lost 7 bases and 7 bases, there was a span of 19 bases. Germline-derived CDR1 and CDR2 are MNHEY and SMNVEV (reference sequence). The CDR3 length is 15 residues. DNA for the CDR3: TGTGCCAGCACCCCCACCGGAGCGGGGGCTGAAAAACTGTTTTTT. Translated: CASTPTGAGAEKLFF.

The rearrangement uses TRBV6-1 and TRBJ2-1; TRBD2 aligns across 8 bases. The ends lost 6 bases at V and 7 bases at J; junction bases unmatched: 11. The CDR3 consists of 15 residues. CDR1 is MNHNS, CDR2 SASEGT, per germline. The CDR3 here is CASSRSGGGKNEQFF. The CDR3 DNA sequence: TGTGCCAGCAGCCGCTCCGGGGGGGGAAAAAATGAGCAGTTCTTC.

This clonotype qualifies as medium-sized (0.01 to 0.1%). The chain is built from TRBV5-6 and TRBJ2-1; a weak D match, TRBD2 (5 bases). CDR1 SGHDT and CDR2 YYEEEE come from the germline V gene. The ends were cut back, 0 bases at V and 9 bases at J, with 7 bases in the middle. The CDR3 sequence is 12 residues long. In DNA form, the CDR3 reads TGTGCCAGCAGCTTGGTCGGAGGTGAGCAGTTCTTC. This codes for CASSLVGGEQFF.

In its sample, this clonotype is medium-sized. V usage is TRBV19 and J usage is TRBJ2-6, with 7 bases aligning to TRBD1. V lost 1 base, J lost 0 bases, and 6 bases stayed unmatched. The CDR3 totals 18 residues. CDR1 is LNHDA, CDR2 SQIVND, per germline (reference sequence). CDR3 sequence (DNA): TGTGCCAGTAGTATAGGGTGGGACAGCCTCTCTGGGGCCAACGTCCTGACTTTC. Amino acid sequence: CASSIGWDSLSGANVLTF.

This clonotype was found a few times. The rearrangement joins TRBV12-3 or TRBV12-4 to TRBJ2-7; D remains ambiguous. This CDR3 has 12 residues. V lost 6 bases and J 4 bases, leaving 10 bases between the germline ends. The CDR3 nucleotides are TGTGCCAGCAGGGTTGAAAATTACGAGCAGTACTTC. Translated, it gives CASRVENYEQYF.

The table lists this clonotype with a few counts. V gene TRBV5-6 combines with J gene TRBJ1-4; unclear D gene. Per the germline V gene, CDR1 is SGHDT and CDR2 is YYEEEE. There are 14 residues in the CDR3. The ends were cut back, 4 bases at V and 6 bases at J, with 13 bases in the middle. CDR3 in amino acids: CASSVRGKDEKLFF. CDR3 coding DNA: TGTGCCAGCAGCGTAAGAGGGAAGGATGAAAAACTGTTTTTT.

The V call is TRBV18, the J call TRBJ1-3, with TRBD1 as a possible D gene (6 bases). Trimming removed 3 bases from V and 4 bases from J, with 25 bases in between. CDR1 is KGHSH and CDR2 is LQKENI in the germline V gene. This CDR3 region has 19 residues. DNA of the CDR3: TGTGCCAGCTCACCGGGGAATTCGTATGGACAGCCCAAAGGAAACACCATATATTTT. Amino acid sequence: CASSPGNSYGQPKGNTIYF.

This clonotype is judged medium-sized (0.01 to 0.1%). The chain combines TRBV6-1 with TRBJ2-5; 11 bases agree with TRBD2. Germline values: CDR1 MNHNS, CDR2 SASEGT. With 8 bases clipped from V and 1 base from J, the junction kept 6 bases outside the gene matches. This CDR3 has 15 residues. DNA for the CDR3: TGTGCCAGCGGCAAGACTAGCGGGACCCAAGAGACCCAGTACTTC. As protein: CASGKTSGTQETQYF.